This T cell receptor (beta chain) was retrieved from a study of cytomegalovirus exposure and HLA in healthy donors. This clone was recorded only once. The PCR contained 60 Vbeta and 13 Jbeta primers. Profiling relied on immunoSEQ multiplex PCR, and the TCRdb table lists in-frame clones only, not all of them. The sample consists of around 150,000 clones, roughly 90% of them appearing once. This TCR derives from a woman under 30 in good health and CMV-seronegative. The sample comprised PBMCs.

The CDR3 DNA reads as TGCGCCAGCAGCTTGCCCCCCTCCAATGAGCAGTTCTTC. It specifies CASSLPPSNEQFF. The chain recombines TRBV5-1 with TRBJ2-1; D is unclear. With 1 base removed from V and 6 bases from J, the gap between germline ends came to 8 bases. The CDR3 is 13 amino acids. Per germline, CDR1 SGHRS and CDR2 YFSETQ.